One sample yielded the 13 T cell receptor beta chains listed below, sequenced in a study of T cell responses to AZD1222 COVID-19 vaccine. Libraries were prepared by immunoSEQ multiplex PCR; TCRdb keeps only in-frame clonotypes and omits some of them. The sample contains 130,000 or so clones, approximately 88% of which appear only once. The specimen was peripheral blood, collected on day 0 of AZD1222 vaccination. The receptors were sampled from an adult in good health.

V usage is TRBV2 and J usage is TRBJ2-2; D possibly corresponds to TRBD1 (6 bases). The germline gives CDR1 SNHLY, CDR2 FYNNEI. The germline V and J ends were trimmed by 4 bases and 0 bases, with 6 bases remaining between them. The CDR3 runs 14 residues. CDR3 coding DNA: TGTGCCAGCAGTGGGACAGCGAACACCGGGGAGCTGTTTTTT. It encodes CASSGTANTGELFF.

The chain employs TRBV7-2 and TRBJ2-7, with 7 bases aligning to TRBD2. CDR3 length: 14 amino acids. Germline CDR1 is SGHTA and CDR2 is FQGNSA. J was trimmed by 4 bases and V by 7 bases; bases with no gene match: 10. The DNA for the CDR3 is TGTGCCAGCACCCTCGGCGGGAGTCAATACGAGCAGTACTTC. Encoded protein: CASTLGGSQYEQYF.

The chain carries TRBV28 and TRBJ2-7; TRBD2 matches 7 bases. The germline V gene has CDR1 MDHEN and CDR2 SYDVKM. V shed 3 bases and J 2 bases; nucleotides not matched to a gene: 7. The CDR3 loop spans 15 amino acids. CDR3 in DNA: TGTGCCAGCAGTTTGGGGCTAGCGGAAACCTACGAGCAGTACTTC. Translating it yields CASSLGLAETYEQYF.

The count of this clone is one. The chain recombines TRBV5-1 with TRBJ2-1; 12 positions match TRBD2. The junction had 16 bases not matched to a gene; V was cut back by 3 bases and J by 6 bases. This CDR3 has 19 amino acids. The germline V gene encodes CDR1 SGHRS and CDR2 YFSETQ. CDR3 sequence reads: CASSSASGGAFLPVNEQFF. Here the CDR3 DNA reads TGCGCCAGCAGCTCCGCTAGCGGGGGGGCTTTCTTGCCCGTCAATGAGCAGTTCTTC.

The chain recombines TRBV11-1 with TRBJ2-3; no reliable D call. This CDR3 has 11 amino acids. Trimming stripped 8 bases from V and 4 bases from J, with 7 bases between. CDR1 SGHAT and CDR2 FQDESV come from the germline V gene (reference sequence). The chain's CDR3 is CASRGADTQYF. Written as DNA, the CDR3 is TGTGCCAGCCGTGGGGCAGATACGCAGTATTTT.

The chain couples TRBV5-4 to TRBJ2-7; possible D gene TRBD1, 6 bases. Trimming removed 4 bases at V and 3 bases at J, with 14 bases between. The CDR3 runs 14 residues. CDR1 and CDR2 (germline): SGHNT, YYREEE (reference sequence). The CDR3 coding sequence is TGTGCCAGCAGCCCTATGACAGGTAACTACGAGCAGTACTTC. Its translation is CASSPMTGNYEQYF.

The chain combines TRBV12-3 or TRBV12-4 with TRBJ1-5; D ambiguous. This CDR3 has 13 amino acids. The V and J ends lost 1 base and 9 bases respectively, with 10 bases between them. Here the CDR3 DNA reads TGTGCCAGCAGTTTAGGGGCGGGTGGGCCCCAGCATTTT. Translating gives CASSLGAGGPQHF.

J is TRBJ2-1 and V is TRBV2, with TRBD2 identical over 10 bases. Per germline, CDR1 SNHLY and CDR2 FYNNEI. This CDR3 spans 16 amino acids. With V trimmed by 1 base and J by 2 bases, 2 bases remained unmatched. The CDR3, as DNA: TGTGCCAGCAGTGAAGTAGCGGGGGGAACCTACAATGAGCAGTTCTTC. Translating gives CASSEVAGGTYNEQFF.

The CDR3 sequence: CASRGAGTEAFF. The CDR3 DNA reads as TGCGCCAGCAGGGGGGCCGGCACTGAAGCTTTCTTT. The chain links TRBV5-1 to TRBJ1-1; weak D call: TRBD1 (6 bases). Trimming removed 5 bases at V and 4 bases at J, with 9 bases between. From germline, CDR1 is SGHRS and CDR2 YFSETQ. CDR3 length: 12 amino acids.

The chain combines TRBV7-3 with TRBJ2-2; D gene ambiguous. Deletions cut 4 bases from V and 5 bases from J, with 8 bases between. This CDR3 contains 13 residues. Looked up from germline, CDR1 is SGHTA and CDR2 is FQGTGA. CDR3 nucleotides: TGTGCCAGCAGCTCGACCTATACCGGGGAGCTGTTTTTT. Its translation is CASSSTYTGELFF.

The CDR3 reads CASSFGGRSYEQYF. As DNA, the CDR3 is TGTGCCAGCAGCTTCGGAGGCCGCTCCTACGAGCAGTACTTC. J is TRBJ2-7 and V is TRBV11-2; D is possibly TRBD2 (5 bases). The germline V gene encodes CDR1 SGHAT and CDR2 FQNNGV. Trimming took 3 bases from V and 0 from J, leaving 9 bases between them. The CDR3 length is 14 residues.

The chain has TRBV12-3 or TRBV12-4 and TRBJ2-1, with D perhaps TRBD1 or TRBD2 (5 bases each). Trimming took 6 bases from V and 10 from J, leaving 16 bases between them. The CDR3 has 13 amino acids. The chain's CDR3 is CASRAGTSREQFF. In nucleotides, the CDR3 is TGTGCCAGCAGGGCTGGGACCTCGCGGGAGCAGTTCTTC.

This clone has only a few counts. The V call is TRBV9, the J call TRBJ2-5; no reliable D call. The V end lost 0 bases, the J end lost 4 bases, and 10 bases lay between the germline ends. This CDR3 comprises 14 residues. CDR1 SGDLS and CDR2 YYNGEE come from the germline V gene. This CDR3 is CASSVETLGETQYF. Written as DNA, the CDR3 is TGTGCCAGCAGCGTAGAGACCCTCGGAGAGACCCAGTACTTC.